This TCR beta chain originates from a study of blood T cell repertoires in COVID-19. In the source study's methods: Reference gene primer amplification yielded estimated nucleated cell counts. TCRdb keeps only in-frame clones here, not all; method: immunoSEQ multiplex PCR. V, J and clone size derive from that table, while D and trimming were established from the DNA sequence. The sample consists of 290,000 or so clones, almost 85% of them appearing once. The germline gives CDR1 SQVTM, CDR2 ANQGSEA. CDR3 length equals 12 residues. Trimming cost V 4 bases and J 6 bases, with 12 bases left between them. This receptor was obtained from a man in his fifties or sixties with active or convalescent COVID-19. The chain carries TRBV29-1 and TRBJ1-1; unclear D gene. Source material: peripheral blood. CDR3 in DNA: TGCAGCGTTGGTGGAGGTTCCGCTGAAGCTTTCTTT. Encoded protein: CSVGGGSAEAFF.